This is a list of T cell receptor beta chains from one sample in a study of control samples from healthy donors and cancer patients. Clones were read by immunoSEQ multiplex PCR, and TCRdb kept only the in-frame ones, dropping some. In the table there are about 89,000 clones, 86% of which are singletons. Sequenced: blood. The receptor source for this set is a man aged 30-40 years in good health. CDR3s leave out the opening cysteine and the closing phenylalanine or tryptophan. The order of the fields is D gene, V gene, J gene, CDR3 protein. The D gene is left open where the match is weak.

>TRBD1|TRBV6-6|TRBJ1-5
ASSLDRGNQPQH
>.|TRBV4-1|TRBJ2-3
ASSQDRGGRTDTQY
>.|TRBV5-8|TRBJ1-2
ASSLGVGNYGYT
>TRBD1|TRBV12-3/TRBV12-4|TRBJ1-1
ASSTGASTEAF
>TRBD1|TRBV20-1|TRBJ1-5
SASGQGISNQPQH
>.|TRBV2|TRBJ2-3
ASSERDTQY
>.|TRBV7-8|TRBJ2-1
ASSASTSYNEQF
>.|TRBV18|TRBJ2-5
ASSTPGTQY
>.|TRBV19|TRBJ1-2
ASSIGAGDYT
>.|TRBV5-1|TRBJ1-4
ASSLDPNEKLF
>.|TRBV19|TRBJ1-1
ASSIGRLSVNTEAF
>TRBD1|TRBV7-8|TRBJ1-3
ASSFGQGGSNTIY
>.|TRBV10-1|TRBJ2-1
AAAAGGEQF
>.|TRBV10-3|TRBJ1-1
AISESLTPYTEAF
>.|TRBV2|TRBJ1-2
ASSDRPLGYT
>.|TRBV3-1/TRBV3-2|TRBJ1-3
ASSHLGDKYSGNTIY
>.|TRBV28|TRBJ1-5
ASSLGTPSGQPQH
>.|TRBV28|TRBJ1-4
ASSLSGHLEKLF
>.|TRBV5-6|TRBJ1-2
ASSLRGVDYGYT
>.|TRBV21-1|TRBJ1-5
ASSKARRGSNQPQH
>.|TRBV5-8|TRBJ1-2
ASSVGPDYGYT
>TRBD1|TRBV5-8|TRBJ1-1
ASSSWTGLAF
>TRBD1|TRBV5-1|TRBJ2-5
ASSLHPQGRGSQETQY
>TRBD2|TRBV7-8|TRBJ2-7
ASSFLAGGRSYEQY
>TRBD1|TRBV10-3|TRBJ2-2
AISESGQVGELF
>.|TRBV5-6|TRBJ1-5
ASSLAGNQPQH
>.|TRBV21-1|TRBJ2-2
ASSLEGLGHLTGELF
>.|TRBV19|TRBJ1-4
ASSIDRGTATNEKLF
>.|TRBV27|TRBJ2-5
ASSWTWGETQY
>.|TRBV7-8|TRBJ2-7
ASSPPGRTYYEQY
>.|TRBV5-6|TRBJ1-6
ASSDGYYNSPLH
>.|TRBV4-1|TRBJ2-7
ASSQARGEQY
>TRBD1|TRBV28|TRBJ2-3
ASSWTGGGSTDTQY
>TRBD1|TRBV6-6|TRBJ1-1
ASSPRDRGRLGTEAF
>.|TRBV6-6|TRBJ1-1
ASSHGGGHAVEAF
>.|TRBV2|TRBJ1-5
ASSEGTFYQPQH
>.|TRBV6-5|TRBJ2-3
ASSLVYRSTDTQY
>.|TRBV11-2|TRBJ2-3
ASSLGGSGVWTDTQY
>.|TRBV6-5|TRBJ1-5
ASTPALTSNQPQH
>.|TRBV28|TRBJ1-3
ASSSPGEAGNTIY
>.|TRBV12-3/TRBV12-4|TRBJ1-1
ASATRETEAF
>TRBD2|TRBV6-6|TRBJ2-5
ASSPTSGYQETQY
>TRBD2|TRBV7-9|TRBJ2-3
ASSQLRLAGGSTDTQY
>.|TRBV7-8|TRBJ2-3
ASSLGAAPSTDTQY
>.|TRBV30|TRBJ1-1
AWSALRGQLSVTEAF
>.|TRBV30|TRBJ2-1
AADLGLHNEQF
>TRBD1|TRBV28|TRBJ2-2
ASSLYPLGTGDTGELF
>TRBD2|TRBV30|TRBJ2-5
AWNLRGGSETQY
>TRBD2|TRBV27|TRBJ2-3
ASSFIRGGGTDTQY
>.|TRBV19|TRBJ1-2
ASKVYREDSYGYT